These 7 T cell receptor beta chains were all obtained from the same sample, sequenced in a study of Tregs in tolerant kidney transplant recipients. Only in-frame clones appear in the TCRdb table, and some are missing; sequencing was by immunoSEQ multiplex PCR. The sample includes 95,000 to 120,000 clones, around 87% seen only once; the top ten take about 0.31%. The sequences come from CD4+ T cells from blood, collected before the transplant. The origin of the receptors is a human donor who received a combined kidney and bone marrow transplant.

This CDR3 is CASSLDTIAGGDTQYF. The CDR3 nucleotides are TGTGCCAGCAGCTTAGATACAATAGCGGGAGGGGATACGCAGTATTTT. V is TRBV7-6 and J is TRBJ2-3; 11 bases line up with TRBD2. With 1 base clipped from V and 6 bases from J, the junction kept 6 bases outside the gene matches. The CDR3 loop spans 16 amino acids. The germline V gene encodes CDR1 SGHVS and CDR2 FNYEAQ.

The V and J genes are TRBV5-1 and TRBJ1-4, with D possibly matching TRBD1 (5 bases). V lost 5 bases to trimming and J lost 3 bases, with 11 bases between them. Germline V lookup: CDR1 SGHRS, CDR2 YFSETQ. The CDR3 extends over 14 amino acids. CDR3 residues: CASREQASNEKLFF. Here the CDR3 DNA reads TGCGCCAGCAGAGAACAGGCCTCTAATGAAAAACTGTTTTTT.

The gene calls are TRBV25-1 and TRBJ1-2; no clear D gene. Germline-derived CDR1 and CDR2 are MGHDK and SYGVNS. The CDR3 contains 16 residues. V was shortened by 1 base and J by 7 bases, with 19 bases between the two germline ends. DNA for the CDR3: TGTGCCAGCAGTGAATTCCGGGTTCTCACGATTCTTGGCTACACCTTC. Protein: CASSEFRVLTILGYTF.

V is TRBV11-3 and J is TRBJ2-7, with D hard to call. CDR1 is SGHNT and CDR2 is YENEEA in the germline V gene. This CDR3 spans 14 amino acids. V lost 2 bases, J lost 4 bases, and 12 bases lay in between. The CDR3 DNA reads as TGTGCCAGCAGCTTAAACCCACGCGCGTACGAGCAGTACTTC. Amino acid sequence: CASSLNPRAYEQYF.

This clone appeared a single time. V and J are TRBV7-2 and TRBJ2-1; 9 positions agree with TRBD2. The CDR3 is 18 amino acids. Germline trimming cut 1 base from V and 7 bases from J; bases unmatched to any gene: 14. Germline values: CDR1 SGHTA, CDR2 FQGNSA. The CDR3 sequence: CASSLVGRGGRGLNEQFF. In nucleotides, the CDR3 is TGTGCCAGCAGCTTAGTTGGCCGTGGCGGGAGGGGGCTGAATGAGCAGTTCTTC.

The chain uses TRBV6-1 and TRBJ2-7; D possibly corresponds to TRBD2 (7 bases). The CDR3 length is 15 residues. Germline CDR1 MNHNS, CDR2 SASEGT. Trimming took off 6 bases at V and 4 bases at J, with 19 bases between the two ends. CDR3 DNA: TGTGCCAGCAGGACTCCTTGGGGGGGGCGTTACGAGCAGTACTTC. It is translated as CASRTPWGGRYEQYF.

This clone was seen only once. The chain has TRBV14 and TRBJ2-5; D gene uncertain. Trimming removed 4 bases from V and 1 base from J, with 10 bases in between. CDR1 is SGHDN and CDR2 is FVKESK in the germline V gene. The CDR3 sequence is 14 residues long. The CDR3 spells CASSPELLQETQYF. In nucleotides, the CDR3 is TGTGCCAGCAGCCCTGAACTTCTCCAAGAGACCCAGTACTTC. Full variable domain (remainder filled in from reference TRBV14 and TRBJ2-5): EAGVTQFPSHSVIEKGQTVTLRCDPISGHDNLYWYRRVMGKEIKFLLHFVKESKQDESGMPNNRFLAERTGGTYSTLKVQPAELEDSGVYFCASSPELLQETQYFGPGTRLLVL.